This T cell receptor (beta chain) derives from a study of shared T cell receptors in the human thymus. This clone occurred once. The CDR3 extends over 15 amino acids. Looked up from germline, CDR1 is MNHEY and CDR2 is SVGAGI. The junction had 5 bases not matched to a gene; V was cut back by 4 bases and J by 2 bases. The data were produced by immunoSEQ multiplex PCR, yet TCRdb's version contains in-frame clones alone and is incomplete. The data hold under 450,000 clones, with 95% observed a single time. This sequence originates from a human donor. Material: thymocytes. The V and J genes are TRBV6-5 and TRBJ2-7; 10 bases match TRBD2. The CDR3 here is CASSSQLAGTYEQYF. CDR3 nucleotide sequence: TGTGCCAGCAGTTCCCAACTAGCGGGGACCTACGAGCAGTACTTC.